One and the same sample provided the 17 T cell receptor beta chains below, sequenced in a study of blood T cell repertoires in COVID-19. This table comes from immunoSEQ multiplex PCR, and its TCRdb copy is limited to in-frame clones, with some not included. The profile shows some 150,000 clones, roughly 89% of them singletons. Sequencing was done on a sample of peripheral blood. The source is a man aged 18 to 29 with active or convalescent COVID-19.

This clone has a single count. V gene TRBV2 combines with J gene TRBJ2-1; D may be TRBD2 (5 bases). Trimming shortened V by 6 bases and J by 4 bases, and 16 bases separated the two germline ends. The CDR3 runs 15 residues. Germline assignment: CDR1 SNHLY and CDR2 FYNNEI. CDR3 residues: CASSGSRGSYNEQFF. CDR3 DNA sequence: TGTGCCAGCAGCGGTTCACGGGGTTCATACAATGAGCAGTTCTTC.

The chain employs TRBV13 and TRBJ2-2, with 9 bases aligning to TRBD2. CDR1 is PRHDT, CDR2 FYEKMQ, per germline (reference sequence). V lost 3 bases to trimming and J lost 3 bases; unmatched junction nucleotides: 11. The length of the CDR3 is 18 residues. CDR3 in amino acids: CASSLWLAGLGDTGELFF. CDR3 coding DNA: TGTGCCAGCAGCTTGTGGCTAGCGGGGCTCGGGGACACCGGGGAGCTGTTTTTT.

The chain carries TRBV29-1 and TRBJ2-7; 9 bases map to TRBD1. The germline gives CDR1 SQVTM, CDR2 ANQGSEA. The junction had 6 bases not matched to a gene; V was cut back by 2 bases and J by 4 bases. This CDR3 spans 14 amino acids. The CDR3 loop is CSVEWPTGGYEQYF. The CDR3, as DNA: TGCAGCGTTGAATGGCCGACAGGGGGTTACGAGCAGTACTTC.

The chain recombines TRBV28 with TRBJ1-2, with D possibly being TRBD1 (6 bases). V dropped 6 bases and J dropped 0 bases, with 14 bases sitting between them. The CDR3 length is 15 residues. Germline V gives CDR1 MDHEN, CDR2 SYDVKM. This CDR3 reads CASSSTGTANYGYTF. The CDR3, as DNA: TGTGCCAGCAGCTCTACAGGGACCGCTAACTATGGCTACACCTTC.

The rearrangement links TRBV6-5 to TRBJ1-1; 8 bases match TRBD1. Germline assignment: CDR1 MNHEY and CDR2 SVGAGI. The CDR3 consists of 13 residues. With V trimmed by 6 bases and J by 4 bases, 4 bases remained unmatched. The CDR3 is CASSTDRGTEAFF. The CDR3 DNA is TGTGCCAGCAGCACAGACAGGGGCACTGAAGCTTTCTTT.

This chain connects TRBV28 to TRBJ2-3; TRBD2 matches at 7 bases. Germline V CDR1 and CDR2: MDHEN, SYDVKM. With V trimmed by 7 bases and J by 5 bases, 15 bases remained unmatched. The CDR3 totals 16 residues. CDR3 in DNA: TGTGCCAGCACTTTGGGGGGGGGAGGTCGTGGAGATACGCAGTATTTT. Protein: CASTLGGGGRGDTQYF. Supplemented by reference TRBV28 and TRBJ2-3, the full variable domain reads DVKVTQSSRYLVKRTGEKVFLECVQDMDHENMFWYRQDPGLGLRLIYFSYDVKMKEKGDIPEGYSVSREKKERFSLILESASTNQTSMYLCASTLGGGGRGDTQYFGPGTRLTVL.

The rearrangement links TRBV5-1 to TRBJ2-2; 8 nucleotides align to TRBD2. CDR1 and CDR2 from the germline V gene are SGHRS and YFSETQ. The CDR3 sequence is 17 residues long. V lost 2 bases, J lost 1 base, and 7 bases stayed unmatched. The CDR3: CASSFGSGIRNTGELFF. CDR3 DNA: TGCGCCAGCAGCTTCGGTAGCGGGATCAGGAACACCGGGGAGCTGTTTTTT.

CDR3 in amino acids: CASTPTGGLANYGYTF. CDR3 nucleotides: TGTGCCAGCACCCCGACAGGGGGTTTAGCTAACTATGGCTACACCTTC. This chain joins TRBV7-8 and TRBJ1-2, with TRBD1 matching 9 bases. CDR3 length equals 16 residues. Germline CDR1 is SGHVS and CDR2 is FQNEAQ. Losses at the gene ends were 7 bases for V and 0 bases for J; bases not matched to a gene: 9.

The genes are TRBV3-1 (or the pseudogene TRBV3-2) and TRBJ1-1; D is unresolved. Trimming pared 5 bases from V and 5 bases from J, leaving 12 bases between. In germline, CDR1 is LGHDT, CDR2 YNNKEL (reference sequence). The CDR3 length is 13 residues. The CDR3 region has the DNA TGTGCCAGCAGCTACACATCCCGAACTGAAGCTTTCTTT. It encodes CASSYTSRTEAFF.

The rearrangement links TRBV5-1 to TRBJ2-1, with TRBD2 matching 7 bases. From germline, CDR1 is SGHRS and CDR2 YFSETQ. J was trimmed by 9 bases and V by 4 bases; bases with no gene match: 7. The CDR3 has 13 residues. This CDR3 is CASSEPGGGEQFF. CDR3 DNA: TGCGCCAGCAGCGAACCGGGCGGGGGTGAGCAGTTCTTC. Based on the CDR3 plus reference TRBV5-1 and TRBJ2-1, the full variable domain is KAGVTQTPRYLIKTRGQQVTLSCSPISGHRSVSWYQQTPGQGLQFLFEYFSETQRNKGNFPGRFSGRQFSNSRSEMNVSTLELGDSALYLCASSEPGGGEQFFGPGTRLTVL.

The chain employs TRBV7-3 and TRBJ2-1; 16 nucleotides line up with TRBD2. The CDR3 is 18 amino acids. Germline loops: CDR1 SGHTA, CDR2 FQGTGA. V was clipped by 5 bases and J by 4 bases; unmatched bases: 8. The CDR3 nucleotides are TGTGCCAGCAGCCCTCACGGGACTAGCGGGAGGGGATACAATGAGCAGTTCTTC. It yields the protein CASSPHGTSGRGYNEQFF.

The genes are TRBV7-9 and TRBJ1-2; TRBD1 matches 9 bases. The CDR3 is made up of 15 amino acids. After removal of 4 bases from V and 5 bases from J, the junction contained 8 bases not matched to a gene. Germline lookup yields CDR1 SEHNR and CDR2 FQNEAQ (reference sequence). The CDR3 region has the DNA TGTGCCAGCAGCTCATTTCGGACAGGGGCGTATGGCTACACCTTC. Residues: CASSSFRTGAYGYTF.

The V call is TRBV28, the J call TRBJ2-1, with 10 bases aligning to TRBD1. CDR1 and CDR2 (germline): MDHEN, SYDVKM. Unmatched junction bases numbered 5, after V lost 8 bases and J lost 7 bases. CDR3 length: 13 residues. CDR3 coding DNA: TGTGCCAGCCGGGACAGGGGTACAAATGAGCAGTTCTTC. Translation gives CASRDRGTNEQFF. The whole variable domain, filled in from reference TRBV28 and TRBJ2-1, reads DVKVTQSSRYLVKRTGEKVFLECVQDMDHENMFWYRQDPGLGLRLIYFSYDVKMKEKGDIPEGYSVSREKKERFSLILESASTNQTSMYLCASRDRGTNEQFFGPGTRLTVL.

The genes are TRBV11-3 and TRBJ2-7, with D perhaps TRBD1 (5 bases). Per the germline V gene, CDR1 is SGHNT and CDR2 is YENEEA. Trimming left V 0 bases short and J 3 bases short, with 15 bases between. The CDR3 has 16 amino acids. The CDR3 DNA reads as TGTGCCAGCAGCTTAGATCGACAGCACCCCCTCTACGAGCAGTACTTC. It specifies CASSLDRQHPLYEQYF.

This clone was observed once. This chain connects TRBV27 to TRBJ2-1, with 14 bases that match TRBD2. The germline V gene encodes CDR1 MNHEY and CDR2 SMNVEV (reference sequence). V trimming: 6 bases; J trimming: 8 bases; junction bases outside the gene matches: 9. The CDR3 has 16 residues. CDR3: CASSSPGTSGSHEQFF. CDR3 coding DNA: TGTGCCAGCAGCTCCCCCGGGACTAGCGGGAGCCATGAGCAGTTCTTC.

The chain employs TRBV27 and TRBJ2-7; TRBD2 matches at 10 bases. In germline, CDR1 is MNHEY, CDR2 SMNVEV (reference sequence). V shed 6 bases, J shed 6 bases, and the junction held 11 bases outside the gene matches. There are 15 residues in the CDR3. The CDR3 sequence: CASRDLAGGSLEQYV. The CDR3 DNA follows: TGTGCCAGCAGGGATTTAGCGGGGGGATCTCTCGAGCAGTACGTC.

The chain recombines TRBV28 with TRBJ1-1; D unresolved. The CDR3 is 13 residues long. V gave up 6 bases and J gave up 3 bases, with 11 bases separating them. Germline V gene data show CDR1 as MDHEN and CDR2 as SYDVKM. The CDR3 coding sequence is TGTGCCAGCAGCTATAATCGGTACACTGAAGCTTTCTTT. Residues: CASSYNRYTEAFF.